This passage covers 19 T cell receptor beta chains from one sample sequenced in a study of shared clonotypes between healthy human individuals. Sequencing used immunoSEQ multiplex PCR; TCRdb keeps in-frame clones, though not all of them. The table includes about 1,500,000 clones, roughly 96% detected once. The sample taken for sequencing was naive CD4+ T cells sorted from blood. Stated subset: CD45RA+ positively selected. The origin of the receptors is a young man in good health.

This clone was observed a single time. The genes are TRBV15 and TRBJ2-7; D possibly corresponds to TRBD1 (6 bases). V was pared by 2 bases and J by 2 bases, with 10 bases between. This CDR3 comprises 14 residues. Germline V lookup: CDR1 LNHNV, CDR2 YYDKDF (reference sequence). CDR3 in amino acids: CATSRQTGTYEQYF. As DNA, the CDR3 is TGTGCCACCAGCAGACAGACAGGCACCTACGAGCAGTACTTC.

V gene TRBV7-3 combines with J gene TRBJ2-3; a weak D match, TRBD2 (6 bases). The CDR3 loop spans 15 amino acids. Germline CDR1 is SGHTA and CDR2 is FQGTGA. The V gene lost 5 bases and the J gene lost 11 bases, with 23 bases spanning the gap. CDR3 protein: CASSLRPGRGVVQYF. CDR3 coding DNA: TGTGCCAGCAGCCTCCGGCCCGGGCGGGGTGTCGTGCAGTATTTT.

The chain is built from TRBV6-6 and TRBJ2-6, with a weak D call TRBD1 (6 bases). V was shortened by 8 bases and J by 7 bases, with 18 bases between the two germline ends. Germline CDR1 MNHNY, CDR2 SVGAGI (reference sequence). This CDR3 has 15 residues. The CDR3 DNA follows: TGTGCCAGCGCTTCATGGCAGGGGAAAGCCAACGTCCTGACTTTC. Amino acids: CASASWQGKANVLTF.

This clone has more than one count but fewer than ten. The chain has TRBV10-3 and TRBJ1-1, with D unclear. Germline values: CDR1 ENHRY, CDR2 SYGVKD. Between the trimmed V and J ends, which lost 3 bases and 5 bases, there was a span of 16 bases. CDR3 size: 15 residues. The CDR3 DNA sequence: TGTGCCATCAGTGACTCTCTCGCGGGGAATACTGAAGCTTTCTTT. It translates to CAISDSLAGNTEAFF.

The rearrangement links TRBV10-1 to TRBJ2-7; D perhaps matches TRBD1 (6 bases). Germline V CDR1 and CDR2: WNHNN, SYGVQD (reference sequence). V lost 5 bases and J 0 bases, leaving 8 bases between the germline ends. The CDR3 spans 13 residues. As DNA, the CDR3 is TGCGCCAGCAGTCGGACAGTCTCCTACGAGCAGTACTTC. As protein: CASSRTVSYEQYF.

Notes on this clone: The sample holds other DNA sequences that translate to the same CDR3. J is TRBJ1-1 and V is TRBV5-1; 7 bases fit TRBD1. The V gene end was trimmed by 3 bases and the J gene end by 0 bases; junction bases not matched to a gene: 2. Germline-derived CDR1 and CDR2 are SGHRS and YFSETQ. CDR3 length equals 14 residues. CDR3 nucleotide sequence: TGCGCCAGCAGCTCGGACAGGATGAACACTGAAGCTTTCTTT. Protein product: CASSSDRMNTEAFF. The whole variable domain, filled in from reference TRBV5-1 and TRBJ1-1, reads KAGVTQTPRYLIKTRGQQVTLSCSPISGHRSVSWYQQTPGQGLQFLFEYFSETQRNKGNFPGRFSGRQFSNSRSEMNVSTLELGDSALYLCASSSDRMNTEAFFGQGTRLTVV.

V is TRBV7-2 and J is TRBJ2-5, with D unresolved. V was pared by 3 bases and J by 5 bases, with 13 bases between. Germline lookup yields CDR1 SGHTA and CDR2 FQGNSA. CDR3 size: 14 residues. This chain's CDR3 is CASSFSVRGETQYF. For the CDR3, the DNA is TGTGCCAGCAGCTTCTCGGTACGAGGCGAGACCCAGTACTTC.

This chain joins TRBV29-1 and TRBJ2-1; weak D call: TRBD1 (5 bases). The germline gives CDR1 SQVTM, CDR2 ANQGSEA. V shed 6 bases and J shed 2 bases, with 23 bases lying between them. The CDR3 runs to 17 residues. The CDR3 is CSVQGGILNVPYNEQFF. The CDR3 nucleotides are TGCAGCGTCCAGGGTGGGATCTTAAACGTCCCCTACAATGAGCAGTTCTTC.

V and J are TRBV28 and TRBJ2-7; D might be TRBD1 or TRBD2, each matching 5 bases. The CDR3 loop spans 13 amino acids. The V gene's germline CDR1 is MDHEN and CDR2 SYDVKM. The germline V and J ends were trimmed by 3 bases and 5 bases, with 11 bases remaining between them. CDR3 DNA: TGTGCCAGCAGTTTCGCAGGGAGTGACGAGCAGTACTTC. As protein: CASSFAGSDEQYF.

Concerning this clone itself: Other DNA sequences in this sample translate to the same CDR3. V is TRBV19 and J is TRBJ2-7; TRBD2 matches 9 bases. Per the germline V gene, CDR1 is LNHDA and CDR2 is SQIVND (reference sequence). The CDR3 is 15 amino acids. The V gene end was trimmed by 1 base and the J gene end by 2 bases; junction bases not matched to a gene: 3. The CDR3 coding sequence is TGTGCCAGTAGTATAGTGGCGGGGGGGCCCTACGAGCAGTACTTC. Translation: CASSIVAGGPYEQYF.

V usage is TRBV29-1 and J usage is TRBJ2-1; D unclear. Per germline, CDR1 SQVTM and CDR2 ANQGSEA. V dropped 5 bases and J dropped 1 base, with 12 bases sitting between them. The CDR3 consists of 14 residues. CDR3 amino acids: CSVIKGRSYNEQFF. Here the CDR3 DNA reads TGCAGCGTTATAAAGGGAAGATCCTACAATGAGCAGTTCTTC.

The chain links TRBV7-2 to TRBJ2-5, with D perhaps TRBD2 (6 bases). The CDR3 has 17 amino acids. CDR1 and CDR2 (germline): SGHTA, FQGNSA. The V gene lost 4 bases and the J gene lost 4 bases, with 22 bases spanning the gap. The CDR3 region is CASSSTFSGAGGETQYF. For the CDR3, the DNA is TGTGCCAGCAGCTCTACCTTTAGCGGAGCCGGAGGAGAGACCCAGTACTTC.

The chain recombines TRBV5-4 with TRBJ1-4; D gene unclear. V lost 4 bases and J 1 base, leaving 11 bases between the germline ends. This CDR3 comprises 15 residues. Looked up from germline, CDR1 is SGHNT and CDR2 is YYREEE (reference sequence). The CDR3 protein is CASSRGARTNEKLFF. CDR3 nucleotide sequence: TGTGCCAGCAGCCGAGGCGCCCGAACTAATGAAAAACTGTTTTTT. Looking up the rest from reference TRBV5-4 and TRBJ1-4 gives the full variable domain: ETGVTQSPTHLIKTRGQQVTLRCSSQSGHNTVSWYQQALGQGPQFIFQYYREEENGRGNFPPRFSGLQFPNYSSELNVNALELDDSALYLCASSRGARTNEKLFFGSGTQLSVL.

This chain links TRBV11-3 with TRBJ2-7; a possible D gene is TRBD1 (6 bases). This CDR3 region has 14 residues. In germline, CDR1 is SGHNT, CDR2 YENEEA. The ends were cut back, 5 bases at V and 5 bases at J, with 16 bases in the middle. The CDR3 DNA reads TGTGCCAGCAGCACGTACAGGGATTCCCACGAGCAGTACTTC. Translating it yields CASSTYRDSHEQYF.

The V gene is TRBV2, the J gene TRBJ2-7, with 9 bases lining up with TRBD1. There are 16 residues in the CDR3. V lost 0 bases to trimming and J lost 2 bases; unmatched junction nucleotides: 5. CDR1 SNHLY and CDR2 FYNNEI come from the germline V gene. The CDR3 sequence is CASSEALGQGTYEQYF. The CDR3 DNA reads as TGTGCCAGCAGTGAAGCTTTGGGACAGGGTACCTACGAGCAGTACTTC.

The J gene is TRBJ2-2, the V gene TRBV29-1, with D unclear. The germline V gene has CDR1 SQVTM and CDR2 ANQGSEA. V was cut by 6 bases and J by 6 bases, with 14 bases left in between. CDR3 length: 13 residues. The CDR3, as DNA: TGCAGCGTCACCTTATCTACAGCCGGGGAGCTGTTTTTT. Its translation: CSVTLSTAGELFF.

This sequence joins TRBV5-5 and TRBJ2-1; unclear D gene. This CDR3 has 12 residues. V lost 3 bases to trimming and J lost 9 bases, with 10 bases between them. Germline V gives CDR1 SGHKS, CDR2 YYEKEE (reference sequence). The CDR3 coding sequence is TGTGCCAGCAGCTGGGCCTTCGGTGAGCAGTTCTTC. The encoded protein is CASSWAFGEQFF. Supplemented by reference TRBV5-5 and TRBJ2-1, the full variable domain reads DAGVTQSPTHLIKTRGQQVTLRCSPISGHKSVSWYQQVLGQGPQFIFQYYEKEERGRGNFPDRFSARQFPNYSSELNVNALLLGDSALYLCASSWAFGEQFFGPGTRLTVL.

The chain uses TRBV30 and TRBJ1-1, with D possibly matching TRBD1 (6 bases). The CDR3 loop spans 12 amino acids. Germline V gene sequence: CDR1 GTSNPN, CDR2 SVGIG (reference sequence). V was shortened by 4 bases and J by 10 bases, with 16 bases between the two germline ends. CDR3 loop: CAWISQGEVAFF. DNA for the CDR3: TGTGCCTGGATCTCACAGGGCGAGGTAGCTTTCTTT.

The chain employs TRBV7-2 and TRBJ2-3, with D hard to call. Per the germline V gene, CDR1 is SGHTA and CDR2 is FQGNSA. The CDR3 has 15 residues. Trimming left V 5 bases short and J 8 bases short, with 20 bases between. Here the CDR3 DNA reads TGTGCCAGCAGCCCAGTGGACCGTCGGTTCGGTACGCAGTATTTT. It is translated as CASSPVDRRFGTQYF.